The entry that follows covers one T cell receptor beta chain sequence. Its cognate antigen is unknown. The data were obtained in a study of cytomegalovirus exposure and HLA in healthy donors. Whole-study context: The approximately 120 validation repertoires, a later analysis reported, used the same platform as the approximately 700 first-cohort repertoires.

Germline V gene sequence: CDR1 LNHDA, CDR2 SQIVND (reference sequence). This CDR3 contains 12 residues. J was trimmed by 3 bases and V by 7 bases; bases with no gene match: 1. Study-wide results and limits: Among TCR beta chains, those listed as cytomegalovirus-associated numbered about 160.

The donors were members of the validation cohort comprising approximately 120 subjects, separate from the roughly 680-subject first cohort. Some clones are missing from TCRdb's copy, which holds only in-frame ones; the method was immunoSEQ multiplex PCR. Found here are over 150,000 clones, around 84% of them singletons; the top ten hold around 2.1%. Material: PBMCs. This TCR came from a human donor in good health. The genes are TRBV19 and TRBJ1-2, with 8 positions matching TRBD1. CDR3 in amino acids: CASKDRDYGYTF. Here the CDR3 DNA reads TGTGCCAGTAAGGACAGGGACTATGGCTACACCTTC.